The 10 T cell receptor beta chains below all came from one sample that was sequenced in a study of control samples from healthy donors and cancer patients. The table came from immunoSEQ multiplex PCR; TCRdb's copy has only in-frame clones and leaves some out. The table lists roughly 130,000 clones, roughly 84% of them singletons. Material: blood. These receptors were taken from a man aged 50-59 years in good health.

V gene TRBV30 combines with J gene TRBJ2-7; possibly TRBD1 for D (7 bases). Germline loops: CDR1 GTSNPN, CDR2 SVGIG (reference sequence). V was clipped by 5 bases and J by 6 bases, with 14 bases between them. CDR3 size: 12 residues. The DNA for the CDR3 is TGTGCCTGGGCGATGCAGGGGGGCGAGCAGTACTTC. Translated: CAWAMQGGEQYF.

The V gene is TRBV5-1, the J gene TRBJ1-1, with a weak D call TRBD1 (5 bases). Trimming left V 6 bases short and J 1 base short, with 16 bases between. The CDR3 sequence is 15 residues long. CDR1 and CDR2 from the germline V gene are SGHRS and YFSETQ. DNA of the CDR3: TGCGCCAGCATGTGGGGCAGGGTGGAGAACACTGAAGCTTTCTTT. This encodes CASMWGRVENTEAFF.

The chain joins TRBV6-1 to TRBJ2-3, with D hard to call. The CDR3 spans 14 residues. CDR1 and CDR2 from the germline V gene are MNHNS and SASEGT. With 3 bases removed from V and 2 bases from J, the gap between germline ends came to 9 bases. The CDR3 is CASSDRGPTDTQYF. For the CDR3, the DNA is TGTGCCAGCAGTGACCGTGGGCCCACAGATACGCAGTATTTT.

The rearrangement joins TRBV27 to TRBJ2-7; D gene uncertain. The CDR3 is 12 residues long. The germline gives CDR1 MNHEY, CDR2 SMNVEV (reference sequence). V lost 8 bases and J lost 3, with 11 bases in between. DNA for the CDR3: TGTGCCAGCGGAAGAAGTTACTACGAGCAGTACTTC. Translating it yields CASGRSYYEQYF.

The CDR3 here is CAMRDIFSYEQYF. The CDR3 bases are TGTGCCATGCGGGACATTTTCTCCTACGAGCAGTACTTC. The chain links TRBV2 to TRBJ2-7; the D gene could be TRBD1 or TRBD2 (6 bases each). The CDR3 length is 13 residues. V was trimmed by 10 bases and J by 0 bases, leaving 13 bases between them. The germline V gene encodes CDR1 SNHLY and CDR2 FYNNEI.

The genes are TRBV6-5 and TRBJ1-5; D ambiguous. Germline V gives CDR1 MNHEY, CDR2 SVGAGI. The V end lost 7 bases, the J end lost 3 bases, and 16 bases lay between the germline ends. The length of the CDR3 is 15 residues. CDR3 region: CASTSDRRDNQPQHF. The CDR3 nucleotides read TGTGCCAGCACTTCCGATCGACGGGACAATCAGCCCCAGCATTTT.

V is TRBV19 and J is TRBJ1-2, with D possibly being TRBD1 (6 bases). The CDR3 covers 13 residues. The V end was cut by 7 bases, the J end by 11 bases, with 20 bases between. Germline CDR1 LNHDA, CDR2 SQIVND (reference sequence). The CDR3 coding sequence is TGTGCCAGTACTCCAATCTGGACAGCTTTTTACACCTTC. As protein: CASTPIWTAFYTF.

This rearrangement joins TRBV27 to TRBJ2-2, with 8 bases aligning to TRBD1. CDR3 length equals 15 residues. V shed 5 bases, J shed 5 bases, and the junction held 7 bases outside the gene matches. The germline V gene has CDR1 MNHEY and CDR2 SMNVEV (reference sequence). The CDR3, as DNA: TGTGCCAGCAGTGCCGGACAGGGTTCGACCGGGGAGCTGTTTTTT. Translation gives CASSAGQGSTGELFF.

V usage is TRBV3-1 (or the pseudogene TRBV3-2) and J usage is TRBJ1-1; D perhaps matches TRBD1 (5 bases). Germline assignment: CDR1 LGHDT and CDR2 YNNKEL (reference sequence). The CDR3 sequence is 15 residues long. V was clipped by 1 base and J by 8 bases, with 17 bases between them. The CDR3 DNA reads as TGTGCCAGCAGCCAAGTGGGGCAGGCCTTACCCGAAGCTTTCTTT. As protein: CASSQVGQALPEAFF.

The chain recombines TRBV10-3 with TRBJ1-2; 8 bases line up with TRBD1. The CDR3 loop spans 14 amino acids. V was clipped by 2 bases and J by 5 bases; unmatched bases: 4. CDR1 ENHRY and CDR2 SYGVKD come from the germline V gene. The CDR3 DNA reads TGTGCCATCAGTGAGGGACAGGGAGGTTATGGCTACACCTTC. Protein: CAISEGQGGYGYTF.